This T cell receptor (beta chain) was identified in a study of T-cell memory formation after mild COVID-19. This clonotype was detected only a few times. The CDR3 is made up of 14 amino acids. TCRdb re-called the 5' RACE reads through MiXCR, storing one row per CDR3 protein. The sample lists 250,000 to 350,000 distinct CDR3 sequences, roughly an eighth seen once, with roughly 21% in the top ten. The rearrangement links TRBV21-1 to TRBJ1-2; TRBD1 reflects the table's D call only, with no check against the DNA. TRBV21-1 is given as a pseudogene. The specimen was PBMCs or a T cell subset sorted from them (not recorded which). The clonotype comes from a man between 18 and 35 years old who had mild COVID-19 (a few samples of this study predate the infection). Cell type and time point are not known. For the CDR3, the DNA is TGTGCCAGCAGATCCGGGCCGTGGACCTATGGCTACACCTTC. It encodes CASRSGPWTYGYTF.